This T cell receptor (beta chain) was observed in a study of blood T cell repertoires in COVID-19. Study-level information: Samples representing acute and convalescent COVID-19 were sourced from the United States, Italy and Spain.

Per the study methods: Reference gene primer amplification gave estimated nucleated cell counts. The method was immunoSEQ multiplex PCR; TCRdb's version includes in-frame clones alone and lacks a portion of them. V and J calls plus clone size are reproduced from that table; the DNA served to infer D and trimming. The sample yields 25,000 to 35,000 clones, roughly 90% seen once. The CDR3 is made up of 16 amino acids. V dropped 3 bases and J dropped 2; count of bases not matched to a gene: 10. Germline values: CDR1 MGHRA, CDR2 YSYEKL. This receptor was obtained from a woman aged 40 to 55 with active or convalescent COVID-19. Sequenced material: peripheral blood. This rearrangement joins TRBV4-1 to TRBJ2-7; 7 positions match TRBD1. The CDR3 is CASSHHITGVPYEQYF. CDR3 sequence (DNA): TGCGCCAGCAGCCACCATATTACAGGGGTCCCCTACGAGCAGTACTTC.